This T cell receptor beta chain is drawn from a study of shared clonotypes between healthy human individuals. Some clones are missing from TCRdb's copy, which holds only in-frame ones; the method was immunoSEQ multiplex PCR. The profile shows over 300,000 clones, around nine tenths of them singletons. V shed 2 bases and J shed 7 bases, with 14 bases lying between them. Germline loops: CDR1 GTSNPN, CDR2 SVGIG (reference sequence). CDR3 length: 14 residues. The chain carries TRBV30 and TRBJ1-4; D not resolved. Sequenced material: memory CD8+ T cells sorted from blood. Subset denoted: CD45RO+ cells pooled with CCR7-negative TemRA cells. The receptor's source is a man aged 18 to 29 in good health. The CDR3 protein is CAWSLYIDGEKLFF. The CDR3 DNA follows: TGTGCCTGGAGTTTATACATCGATGGTGAAAAACTGTTTTTT.